The 14 T cell receptor beta chains below all came from one sample that was sequenced in a study of T-cell reconstitution after alpha-beta-depleted transplantation in children. This sample's TCRbeta library carried unique molecular identifier barcodes. TCRdb independently ran MiXCR on the PCR reads; one entry per CDR3 protein. This sample has hundreds of thousands of distinct CDR3 sequences, with roughly 11% found just once. This specimen was peripheral blood, taken 180 days after TCRalphabeta/CD19-depleted stem cell transplant. The receptors come from a male patient between 2 and 9 years old who had a stem cell transplant for chronic granulomatous disease, so the T cells may come from the graft donor.

The chain couples TRBV3-1 to TRBJ2-7, with TRBD2 matching over 11 bases. V lost 1 base to trimming and J lost 8 bases; unmatched junction nucleotides: 7. The CDR3 has 15 residues. Looked up from germline, CDR1 is LGHDT and CDR2 is YNNKEL (reference sequence). This CDR3 is CASSQGTSGRCKQYF. In nucleotides, the CDR3 is TGTGCCAGCAGCCAAGGTACTAGCGGGAGATGTAAGCAGTACTTC.

Points on this clonotype: A much larger clonotype is one base distant, so this may be a read error. The CDR3 does not end in the conserved phenylalanine or tryptophan, so this is likely a read error. Written as DNA, the CDR3 is TGTGCCACCAGCAGAGGCGTCGAGACAACGTATGGCTACACCTTG. This encodes CATSRGVETTYGYTL. The chain has TRBV15 and TRBJ1-2; D remains unclear. Germline V lookup: CDR1 LNHNV, CDR2 YYDKDF (reference sequence). Trimming pared 1 base from V and 5 bases from J, leaving 14 bases between. The CDR3 has 15 residues.

The chain links TRBV19 to TRBJ2-5, with a weak D call TRBD1 (5 bases). The CDR3 extends over 16 amino acids. Germline assignment: CDR1 LNHDA and CDR2 SQIVND (reference sequence). V lost 3 bases to trimming and J lost 7 bases, with 21 bases between them. The CDR3 is CASSMGWGSAEGTQYF. The CDR3 coding sequence is TGTGCCAGTAGTATGGGCTGGGGCAGCGCGGAAGGGACCCAGTACTTC.

This clonotype showed up many times. The CDR3 loop reads CASSRVPGYTGELFF. For the CDR3, the DNA is TGTGCCAGCAGTCGAGTCCCGGGGTACACCGGGGAGCTGTTTTTT. The rearrangement uses TRBV12-3 or TRBV12-4 and TRBJ2-2; tentative D call: TRBD2 (5 bases). V shed 5 bases and J shed 3 bases, with 13 bases lying between them. The CDR3 runs to 15 residues.

This clonotype showed up many times. A junction end diverges from the germline sequence, so it may reflect a read error. The chain's CDR3 is CASSLDRSDGGYTF. The CDR3 DNA is TGTGCCAGCAGCTTAGACAGGTCTGATGGTGGCTACACCTTC. This chain connects TRBV12-3 or TRBV12-4 to TRBJ1-2, with a possible D match to TRBD1 (6 bases). The CDR3 consists of 14 residues.

At least ten counts were recorded for this clonotype. The CDR3 DNA reads as TGTGCCAGCAGCTTAGTGTCGGGGGCATACAATGAGCAGTTCTTC. This codes for CASSLVSGAYNEQFF. V and J are TRBV7-6 and TRBJ2-1; D may be TRBD1 or TRBD2 (6 bases each). The CDR3 is made up of 15 amino acids. Germline V CDR1 and CDR2: SGHVS, FNYEAQ. V dropped 1 base and J dropped 4 bases, with 11 bases sitting between them.

This clonotype has a count of ten or more. This chain connects TRBV11-2 to TRBJ1-6, with TRBD1 as a possible D gene (5 bases). The CDR3 sequence is 18 residues long. Per the germline V gene, CDR1 is SGHAT and CDR2 is FQNNGV. Trimming removed 1 base from V and 2 bases from J, with 15 bases in between. The CDR3 sequence is CASSLVEQGSTYNSPLHF. The CDR3 bases are TGTGCCAGCAGCTTAGTCGAGCAGGGTTCCACCTATAATTCACCCCTCCACTTT.

This clonotype occurred many times. V and J are TRBV14 and TRBJ2-2, with 7 bases matching TRBD2. The CDR3 has 17 residues. The V gene end was trimmed by 2 bases and the J gene end by 0 bases; junction bases not matched to a gene: 6. Germline CDR1 and CDR2: SGHDN and FVKESK. The CDR3 DNA follows: TGTGCCAGCAGCCAACTTGCCGGGACTACGAACACCGGGGAGCTGTTTTTT. Its protein product is CASSQLAGTTNTGELFF.

Regarding this clonotype: A read error may be the cause here, since a much bigger clone is one base away. The chain combines TRBV11-2 with TRBJ2-7, with 9 bases fitting TRBD1. Germline lookup yields CDR1 SGHAT and CDR2 FQNNGV. CDR3 length: 16 residues. CDR3 region: CASSLDLGQGTYEQHF. CDR3 nucleotides: TGTGCCAGCAGCTTAGATCTGGGACAGGGTACCTACGAGCAGCACTTC.

The V call is TRBV18, the J call TRBJ1-5; D remains ambiguous. CDR1 and CDR2 (germline): KGHSH, LQKENI. V was pared by 2 bases and J by 8 bases, with 16 bases between. The CDR3 loop spans 15 amino acids. This chain's CDR3 is CASSPERIKYEPQHF. The CDR3 DNA follows: TGTGCCAGCTCACCAGAAAGGATCAAGTATGAGCCCCAGCATTTT.

This clonotype was observed at least ten times. The chain joins TRBV10-3 to TRBJ2-4, with a tentative D call TRBD1 (5 bases). Trimming pared 4 bases from V and 1 base from J, leaving 8 bases between. The length of the CDR3 is 14 residues. CDR1 ENHRY and CDR2 SYGVKD come from the germline V gene. The CDR3 reads CAISAGLAKNIQYF. The CDR3 DNA reads TGTGCCATCAGTGCAGGGTTGGCCAAAAACATTCAGTACTTC.

In this sample, this clonotype turned up many times. V is TRBV12-3 or TRBV12-4 and J is TRBJ2-1; 11 positions agree with TRBD1. The CDR3 runs to 16 residues. The V and J ends lost 4 bases and 4 bases, in that order; junction bases with no gene match: 6. In DNA, the CDR3 is TGTGCCAGCAGTTACGAGGACAGGGGGCGGTACAATGAGCAGTTCTTC. This encodes CASSYEDRGRYNEQFF.

This clonotype came up many times. V gene TRBV29-1 combines with J gene TRBJ2-2; D ambiguous. Looked up from germline, CDR1 is SQVTM and CDR2 is ANQGSEA. Trimming took 4 bases from V and 0 from J, leaving 15 bases between them. There are 16 residues in the CDR3. CDR3 DNA: TGCAGCGTTGTCTCCTCGACAAACCCGAACACCGGGGAGCTGTTTTTT. Translation: CSVVSSTNPNTGELFF.

This clonotype was seen ten or more times. V usage is TRBV7-9 and J usage is TRBJ2-6; 11 bases are shared with TRBD1. Germline assignment: CDR1 SEHNR and CDR2 FQNEAQ (reference sequence). The CDR3 is made up of 19 amino acids. V trimming: 5 bases; J trimming: 0 bases; junction bases outside the gene matches: 9. The CDR3 loop is CASSDTSGTGGSGANVLTF. As DNA, the CDR3 is TGTGCCAGCAGCGACACCTCCGGGACAGGGGGCTCTGGGGCCAACGTCCTGACTTTC.